Following are 15 T cell receptor beta chains from one sample sequenced in a study of cytomegalovirus exposure and HLA in healthy donors. 60 Vbeta and 13 Jbeta primers were used in PCR. Method: immunoSEQ multiplex PCR; TCRdb's copy keeps in-frame clones and lacks some. The sample carries 85,000 to 110,000 clones, 76% recorded once. Sequencing was carried out using PBMCs. The receptors originated from a woman aged 18-35 years in good health and CMV-seropositive.

This chain joins TRBV5-6 and TRBJ2-5; D remains ambiguous. The closer fit of TRBJ2-7 to the DNA end suggests the J call may be wrong. From germline, CDR1 is SGHDT and CDR2 YYEEEE. The CDR3 consists of 15 residues. The CDR3 loop is CASRDGVSRSYEQYF. The CDR3 region has the DNA TGTGCCAGCAGGGATGGTGTATCCAGGTCTTACGAGCAGTACTTC.

This clone has just a few counts. The chain recombines TRBV5-1 with TRBJ2-2, with 7 positions matching TRBD1. The CDR3 consists of 16 residues. The V and J ends lost 1 base and 4 bases, in that order; junction bases with no gene match: 7. From germline, CDR1 is SGHRS and CDR2 YFSETQ. The CDR3 here is CASSLRQGPSTGELFF. CDR3 DNA: TGCGCCAGCAGCTTGCGACAGGGTCCCTCCACCGGGGAGCTGTTTTTT.

This clone has just a few counts. V usage is TRBV18 and J usage is TRBJ1-6, with a weak D call TRBD1 (5 bases). Germline CDR1 reads KGHSH; CDR2 reads LQKENI. The CDR3 loop spans 16 amino acids. Trimming removed 1 base at V and 6 bases at J, with 13 bases between. CDR3 protein: CASSPRTTKVNSPLHF. DNA of the CDR3: TGTGCCAGCTCACCACGGACAACGAAAGTTAATTCACCCCTCCACTTT.

The V call is TRBV11-3, the J call TRBJ2-2, with 7 nucleotides matching TRBD2. The germline V gene has CDR1 SGHNT and CDR2 YENEEA. V shed 5 bases and J 0 bases; nucleotides not matched to a gene: 6. The CDR3 totals 16 residues. This chain's CDR3 is CASSPGLRANTGELFF. In DNA, the CDR3 is TGTGCCAGCAGCCCGGGACTACGCGCGAACACCGGGGAGCTGTTTTTT.

This clone was seen more than once but under ten times. The V and J genes are TRBV11-2 and TRBJ2-1; a weak D match, TRBD2 (5 bases). Per the germline V gene, CDR1 is SGHAT and CDR2 is FQNNGV. With 5 bases removed from V and 8 bases from J, the gap between germline ends came to 13 bases. CDR3 size: 13 residues. The CDR3 loop reads CASSQGGLDEQFF. The CDR3 DNA reads as TGTGCCAGCAGCCAAGGCGGGCTCGATGAGCAGTTCTTC. Variable domain in full (rest from reference TRBV11-2 and TRBJ2-1): EAGVAQSPRYKIIEKRQSVAFWCNPISGHATLYWYQQILGQGPKLLIQFQNNGVVDDSQLPKDRFSAERLKGVDSTLKIQPAKLEDSAVYLCASSQGGLDEQFFGPGTRLTVL.

The chain couples TRBV9 to TRBJ2-3, with 7 positions matching TRBD2. After removal of 0 bases from V and 4 bases from J, the junction contained 8 bases not matched to a gene. The CDR3 is made up of 16 amino acids. Germline V gives CDR1 SGDLS, CDR2 YYNGEE. DNA of the CDR3: TGTGCCAGCAGCGTAGGGGCGGGAGTAGGAGCAGATACGCAGTATTTT. It specifies CASSVGAGVGADTQYF.

The chain has TRBV18 and TRBJ2-1; 15 bases line up with TRBD2. With V trimmed by 0 bases and J by 8 bases, 2 bases remained unmatched. From germline, CDR1 is KGHSH and CDR2 LQKENI. The CDR3 spans 16 residues. The CDR3 is CASSPPGLAGGHEQFF. DNA of the CDR3: TGTGCCAGCTCACCACCCGGACTAGCGGGGGGGCATGAGCAGTTCTTC.

This clone was detected only once. The chain joins TRBV2 to TRBJ1-1; 8 nucleotides agree with TRBD1. The V segment lost 2 bases and the J segment 6 bases; nucleotides outside the gene matches: 8. Germline V gene data show CDR1 as SNHLY and CDR2 as FYNNEI. This CDR3 is built from 15 residues. The CDR3 is CASSEPTGVRAEAFF. The CDR3 DNA reads TGTGCCAGCAGTGAACCGACAGGGGTTCGCGCTGAAGCTTTCTTT. The whole variable domain, filled in from reference TRBV2 and TRBJ1-1, reads EPEVTQTPSHQVTQMGQEVILRCVPISNHLYFYWYRQILGQKVEFLVSFYNNEISEKSEIFDDQFSVERPDGSNFTLKIRSTKLEDSAMYFCASSEPTGVRAEAFFGQGTRLTVV.

The J gene is TRBJ2-2, the V gene TRBV5-1; 11 bases are shared with TRBD1. This CDR3 has 18 residues. Trimming at V came to 3 bases and at J to 5 bases, leaving 12 bases not matched to a gene. Germline values: CDR1 SGHRS, CDR2 YFSETQ. The chain's CDR3 is CASSSWTGGLSGTGELFF. The CDR3 DNA is TGCGCCAGCAGCTCCTGGACAGGGGGCCTTTCGGGGACCGGGGAGCTGTTTTTT. Combining the CDR3 with reference TRBV5-1 and TRBJ2-2 gives the whole variable domain KAGVTQTPRYLIKTRGQQVTLSCSPISGHRSVSWYQQTPGQGLQFLFEYFSETQRNKGNFPGRFSGRQFSNSRSEMNVSTLELGDSALYLCASSSWTGGLSGTGELFFGEGSRLTVL.

The chain carries TRBV29-1 and TRBJ1-1; 7 bases map to TRBD1. With 7 bases clipped from V and 0 bases from J, the junction kept 8 bases outside the gene matches. This CDR3 is built from 14 residues. The V gene's germline CDR1 is SQVTM and CDR2 ANQGSEA. This CDR3 reads CSESRGVMNTEAFF. In DNA, the CDR3 is TGCAGCGAATCCAGGGGGGTCATGAACACTGAAGCTTTCTTT.

This clone was counted a few times. V gene TRBV30 combines with J gene TRBJ2-2, with D maybe TRBD2 (5 bases). CDR1 GTSNPN and CDR2 SVGIG come from the germline V gene (reference sequence). V was pared by 2 bases and J by 3 bases, with 13 bases between. The CDR3 extends over 15 amino acids. Here the CDR3 DNA reads TGTGCCTGGAGTATGTCTGGAGGAGACACCGGGGAGCTGTTTTTT. Amino acids: CAWSMSGGDTGELFF.

This clone came up a few times. The chain's CDR3 is CASSWTGRGEKLFF. CDR3 in DNA: TGTGCCAGCAGTTGGACAGGGAGGGGTGAAAAACTGTTTTTT. V usage is TRBV5-6 and J usage is TRBJ1-4, with 8 nucleotides matching TRBD1. This CDR3 contains 14 residues. In germline, CDR1 is SGHDT, CDR2 YYEEEE. V lost 5 bases and J lost 7; bases outside the gene matches: 7.

This chain joins TRBV9 and TRBJ2-2; 8 bases match TRBD2. V gave up 7 bases and J gave up 3 bases; unmatched junction bases: 17. Germline V gene lookup returns CDR1 SGDLS and CDR2 YYNGEE. This CDR3 region has 18 residues. The CDR3 sequence: CASFGRGDNPPYTGELFF. In DNA form, the CDR3 reads TGTGCCAGCTTCGGGCGGGGGGACAACCCCCCATACACCGGGGAGCTGTTTTTT. The whole variable domain, remainder taken from reference TRBV9 and TRBJ2-2, is DSGVTQTPKHLITATGQRVTLRCSPRSGDLSVYWYQQSLDQGLQFLIQYYNGEERAKGNILERFSAQQFPDLHSELNLSSLELGDSALYFCASFGRGDNPPYTGELFFGEGSRLTVL.

The V and J genes are TRBV6-6 and TRBJ2-5; tentative D call: TRBD2 (5 bases). This CDR3 spans 14 amino acids. Germline assignment: CDR1 MNHNY and CDR2 SVGAGI (reference sequence). V was trimmed by 6 bases and J by 7 bases, leaving 18 bases between them. This CDR3 is CASRPDGVQWTQYF. CDR3 coding DNA: TGTGCCAGCAGGCCCGACGGGGTCCAGTGGACCCAGTACTTC.

The chain links TRBV11-2 to TRBJ1-2; maybe TRBD1 (6 bases). Germline V lookup: CDR1 SGHAT, CDR2 FQNNGV. This CDR3 comprises 16 residues. The V end was cut by 1 base, the J end by 7 bases, with 19 bases between. For the CDR3, the DNA is TGTGCCAGCAGCTTAGCCGCGGACAGAGCGGGAGGTGGCTACACCTTC. It translates to CASSLAADRAGGGYTF.